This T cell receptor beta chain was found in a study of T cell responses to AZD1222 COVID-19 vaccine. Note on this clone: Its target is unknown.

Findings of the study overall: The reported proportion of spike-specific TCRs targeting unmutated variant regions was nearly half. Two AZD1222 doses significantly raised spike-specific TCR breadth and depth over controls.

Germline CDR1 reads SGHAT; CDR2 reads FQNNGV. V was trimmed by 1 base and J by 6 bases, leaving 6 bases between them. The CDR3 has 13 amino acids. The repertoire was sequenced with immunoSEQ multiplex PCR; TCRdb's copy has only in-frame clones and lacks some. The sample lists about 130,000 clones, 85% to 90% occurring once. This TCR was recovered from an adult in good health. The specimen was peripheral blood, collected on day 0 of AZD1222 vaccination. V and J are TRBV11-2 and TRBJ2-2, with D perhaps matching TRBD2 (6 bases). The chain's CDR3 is CASSLAGAGELFF. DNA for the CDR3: TGTGCCAGCAGCTTAGCGGGAGCCGGGGAGCTGTTTTTT. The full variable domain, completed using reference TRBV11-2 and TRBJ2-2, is EAGVAQSPRYKIIEKRQSVAFWCNPISGHATLYWYQQILGQGPKLLIQFQNNGVVDDSQLPKDRFSAERLKGVDSTLKIQPAKLEDSAVYLCASSLAGAGELFFGEGSRLTVL.